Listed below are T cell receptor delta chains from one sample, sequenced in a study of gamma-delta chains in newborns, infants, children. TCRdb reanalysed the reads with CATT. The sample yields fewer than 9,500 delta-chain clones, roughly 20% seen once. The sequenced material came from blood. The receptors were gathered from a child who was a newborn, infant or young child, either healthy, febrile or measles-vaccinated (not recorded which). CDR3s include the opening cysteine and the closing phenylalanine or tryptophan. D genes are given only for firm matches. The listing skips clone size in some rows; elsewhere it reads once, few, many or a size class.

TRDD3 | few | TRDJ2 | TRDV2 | CACDILGDLTAQLFF
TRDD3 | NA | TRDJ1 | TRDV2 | CACDKIPGIRESSDAPYTDKLIF
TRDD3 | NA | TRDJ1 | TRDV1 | CALGGFLRNGYWGILYTDKLIF
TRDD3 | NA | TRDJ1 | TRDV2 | CACDTVTGGYDTDSIDKLIF
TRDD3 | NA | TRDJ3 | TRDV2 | CACDTIIDWGAGTWDTRQMFF
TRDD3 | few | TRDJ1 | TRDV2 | CACDFLLGVADKLIF
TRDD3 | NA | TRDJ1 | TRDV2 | CACDTVGDKGTDKLIF
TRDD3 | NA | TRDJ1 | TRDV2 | CACDTLPPVLGDRYTDKLIF
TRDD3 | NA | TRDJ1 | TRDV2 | CACDYLTGGYETDKLIF
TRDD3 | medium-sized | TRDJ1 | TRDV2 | CACDIPPNWGIENTDKLIF
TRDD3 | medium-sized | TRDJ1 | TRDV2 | CACDTVGGYGNTDKLIF
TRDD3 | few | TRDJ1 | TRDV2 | CACDTGSLNRGILNYTDKLIF
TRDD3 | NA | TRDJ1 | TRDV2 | CACDTVVVLGDTHTDKLIF
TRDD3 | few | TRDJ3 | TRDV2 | CACEPLGGDSWDTRQMFF
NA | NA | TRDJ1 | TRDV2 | CACDTVLRHGGPYTDKLIF
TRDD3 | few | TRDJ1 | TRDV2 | CACDTVSGGYANTDKLIF
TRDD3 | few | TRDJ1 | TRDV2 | CACDTLGLFFTGGYVGDKLIF
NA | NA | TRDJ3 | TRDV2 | CACDTPGITGSWDTRQMFF
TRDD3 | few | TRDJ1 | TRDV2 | CACDIWGTLNKLIF
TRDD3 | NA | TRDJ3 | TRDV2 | CACDTAGLGEISSSSWDTRQMFF
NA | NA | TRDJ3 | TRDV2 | CACDTAGLTSSWDTRQMFF
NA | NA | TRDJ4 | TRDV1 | CASGVLQFSRTLIF
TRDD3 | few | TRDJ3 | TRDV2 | CACDILGDSSWDTRQMFF
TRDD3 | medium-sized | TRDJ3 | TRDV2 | CACDTVNRLGDRDWDTRQMFF
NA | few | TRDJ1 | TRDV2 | CACDTVLSRGDPPDKLIF
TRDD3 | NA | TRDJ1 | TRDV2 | CACDTMVPEGDIPRYTDKLIF
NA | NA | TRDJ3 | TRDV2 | CACDTIHTTGLHSLDTRQMFF
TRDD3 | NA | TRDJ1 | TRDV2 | CACDTISGGYANTDKLIF
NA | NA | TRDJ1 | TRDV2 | CACDTLDQMGDTYKLIF
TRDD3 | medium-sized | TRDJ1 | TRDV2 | CACDTLGDTWTDKLIF
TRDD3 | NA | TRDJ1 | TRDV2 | CACDTTGGYWGPETSTDKLIF
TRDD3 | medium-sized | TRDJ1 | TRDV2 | CACDTVGGYYTDKLIF
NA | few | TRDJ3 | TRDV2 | CACDTGGPLSWDTRQMFF
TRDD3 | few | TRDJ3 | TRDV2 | CACDTVLGDASSSWDTRQMFF
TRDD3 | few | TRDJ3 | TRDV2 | CACDTLLGENSWDTRQMFF
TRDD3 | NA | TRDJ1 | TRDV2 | CACDTIQPSNWGIGYTDKLIF
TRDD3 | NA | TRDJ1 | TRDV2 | CACDPVGGYLGDKLIF